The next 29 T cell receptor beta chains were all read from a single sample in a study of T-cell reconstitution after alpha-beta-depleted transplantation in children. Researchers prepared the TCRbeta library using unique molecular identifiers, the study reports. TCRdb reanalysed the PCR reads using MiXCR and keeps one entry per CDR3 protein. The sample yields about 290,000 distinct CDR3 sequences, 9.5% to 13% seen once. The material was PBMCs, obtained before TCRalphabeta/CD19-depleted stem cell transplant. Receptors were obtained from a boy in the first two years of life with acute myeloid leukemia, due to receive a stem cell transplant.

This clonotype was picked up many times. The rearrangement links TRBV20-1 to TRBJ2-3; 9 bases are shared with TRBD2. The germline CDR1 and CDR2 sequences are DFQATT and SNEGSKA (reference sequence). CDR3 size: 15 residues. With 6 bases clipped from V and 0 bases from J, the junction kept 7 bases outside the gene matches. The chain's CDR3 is CSASGGRSSTDTQYF. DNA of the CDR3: TGCAGTGCGAGCGGGGGGCGTTCTAGCACAGATACGCAGTATTTT.

The CDR3 region is CASSFNGATNEKLFF. The CDR3 bases are TGTGCCAGCAGTTTTAACGGTGCAACTAATGAAAAACTGTTTTTT. The V and J genes are TRBV27 and TRBJ1-4, with D unclear. Germline loops: CDR1 MNHEY, CDR2 SMNVEV (reference sequence). V lost 3 bases, J lost 0 bases, and 8 bases lay in between. The CDR3 sequence is 15 residues long.

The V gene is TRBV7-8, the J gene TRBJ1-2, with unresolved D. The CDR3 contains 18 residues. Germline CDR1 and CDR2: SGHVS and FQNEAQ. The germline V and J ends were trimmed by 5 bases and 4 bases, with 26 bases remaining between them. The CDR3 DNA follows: TGTGCCAGCAGCCATGATTTCAGATACAGCCCCCGCTTCTATGGCTACACCTTC. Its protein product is CASSHDFRYSPRFYGYTF.

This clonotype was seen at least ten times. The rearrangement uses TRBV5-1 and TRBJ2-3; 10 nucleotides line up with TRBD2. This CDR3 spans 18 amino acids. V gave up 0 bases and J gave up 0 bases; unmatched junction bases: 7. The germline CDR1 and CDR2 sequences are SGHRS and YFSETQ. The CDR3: CASSLGRGLAESTDTQYF. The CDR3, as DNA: TGCGCCAGCAGCTTGGGCCGAGGACTAGCGGAGAGCACAGATACGCAGTATTTT. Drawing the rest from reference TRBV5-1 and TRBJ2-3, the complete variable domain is KAGVTQTPRYLIKTRGQQVTLSCSPISGHRSVSWYQQTPGQGLQFLFEYFSETQRNKGNFPGRFSGRQFSNSRSEMNVSTLELGDSALYLCASSLGRGLAESTDTQYFGPGTRLTVL.

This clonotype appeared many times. CDR3 DNA sequence: TGTGCCATCGGTGCTTGGGGTGGACAGATACCCTATGGCTACACCTTC. It encodes CAIGAWGGQIPYGYTF. The V and J genes are TRBV10-3 and TRBJ1-2; TRBD1 might be the D (6 bases). CDR1 and CDR2 (germline): ENHRY, SYGVKD. This CDR3 is 16 amino acids long. Trimming shortened V by 8 bases and J by 4 bases, and 23 bases separated the two germline ends.

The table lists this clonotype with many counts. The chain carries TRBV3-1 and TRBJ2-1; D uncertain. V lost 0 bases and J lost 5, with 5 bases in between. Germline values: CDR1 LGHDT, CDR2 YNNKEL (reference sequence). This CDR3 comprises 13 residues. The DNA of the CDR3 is TGTGCCAGCAGCCAAGACAGCAACAATGAGCAGTTCTTC. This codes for CASSQDSNNEQFF.

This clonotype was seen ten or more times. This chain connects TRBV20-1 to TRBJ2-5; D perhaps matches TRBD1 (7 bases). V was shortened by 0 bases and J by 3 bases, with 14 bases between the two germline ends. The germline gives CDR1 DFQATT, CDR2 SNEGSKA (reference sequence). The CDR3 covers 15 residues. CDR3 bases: TGCAGTGCTAGAGATCTCGACAGGGAGGAAGAGACCCAGTACTTC. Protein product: CSARDLDREEETQYF.

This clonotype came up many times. The CDR3 sequence is CASSWGRDTQYF. CDR3 nucleotide sequence: TGTGCCAGCAGTTGGGGCAGGGATACGCAGTATTTT. This sequence joins TRBV12-3 or TRBV12-4 and TRBJ2-3; maybe TRBD1 (5 bases). Between the trimmed V and J ends, which lost 4 bases and 6 bases, there was a span of 8 bases. This CDR3 is 12 amino acids long.

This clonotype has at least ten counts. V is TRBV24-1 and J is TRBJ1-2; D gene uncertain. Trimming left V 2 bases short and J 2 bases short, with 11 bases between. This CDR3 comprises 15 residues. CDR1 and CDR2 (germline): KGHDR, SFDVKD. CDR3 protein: CATSDSGYSNYGYTF. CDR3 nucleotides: TGTGCCACCAGTGATTCGGGGTACAGCAACTATGGCTACACCTTC.

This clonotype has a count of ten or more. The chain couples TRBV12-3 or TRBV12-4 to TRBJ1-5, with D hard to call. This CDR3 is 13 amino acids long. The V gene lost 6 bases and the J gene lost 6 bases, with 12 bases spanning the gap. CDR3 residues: CASSLTWGQPQHF. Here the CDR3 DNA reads TGTGCCAGCAGCCTAACCTGGGGTCAGCCCCAGCATTTT.

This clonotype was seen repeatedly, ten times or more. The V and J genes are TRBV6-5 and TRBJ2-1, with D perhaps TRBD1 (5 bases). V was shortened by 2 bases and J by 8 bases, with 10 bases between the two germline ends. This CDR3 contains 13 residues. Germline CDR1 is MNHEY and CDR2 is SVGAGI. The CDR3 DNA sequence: TGTGCCAGCAGTTACATGCTAGGGGATGAGCAGTTCTTC. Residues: CASSYMLGDEQFF.

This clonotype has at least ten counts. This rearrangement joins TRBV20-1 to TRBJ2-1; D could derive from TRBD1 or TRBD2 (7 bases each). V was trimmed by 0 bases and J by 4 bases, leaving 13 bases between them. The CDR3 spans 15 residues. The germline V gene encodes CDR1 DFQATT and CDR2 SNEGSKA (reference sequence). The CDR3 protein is CSARDHRGGYNEQFF. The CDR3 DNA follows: TGCAGTGCTAGAGATCACAGGGGAGGGTACAATGAGCAGTTCTTC.

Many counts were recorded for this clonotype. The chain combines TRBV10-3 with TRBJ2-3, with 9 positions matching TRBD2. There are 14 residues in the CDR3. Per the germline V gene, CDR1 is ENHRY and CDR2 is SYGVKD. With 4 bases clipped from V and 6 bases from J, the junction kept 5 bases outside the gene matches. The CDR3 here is CAISGSGGMDTQYF. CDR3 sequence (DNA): TGTGCCATCAGTGGGAGCGGGGGGATGGATACGCAGTATTTT.

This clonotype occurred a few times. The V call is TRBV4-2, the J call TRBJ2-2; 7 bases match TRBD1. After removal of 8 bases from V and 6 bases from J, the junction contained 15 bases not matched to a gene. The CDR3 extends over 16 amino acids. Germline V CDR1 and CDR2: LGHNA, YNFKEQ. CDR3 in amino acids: CASRVQPGTVAGELFF. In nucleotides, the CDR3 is TGTGCCAGCCGAGTCCAGCCCGGGACAGTTGCCGGGGAGCTGTTTTTT.

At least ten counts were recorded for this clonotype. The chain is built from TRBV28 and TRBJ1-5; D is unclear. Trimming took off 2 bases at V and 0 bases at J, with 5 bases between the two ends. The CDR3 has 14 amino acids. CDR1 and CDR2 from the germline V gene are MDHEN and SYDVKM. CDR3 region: CASSLNLSNQPQHF. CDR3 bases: TGTGCCAGCAGTTTAAATCTTAGCAATCAGCCCCAGCATTTT.

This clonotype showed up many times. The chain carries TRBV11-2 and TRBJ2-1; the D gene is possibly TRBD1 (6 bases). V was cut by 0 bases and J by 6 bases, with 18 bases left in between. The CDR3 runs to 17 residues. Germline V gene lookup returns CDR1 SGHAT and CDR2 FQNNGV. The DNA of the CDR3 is TGTGCCAGCAGCTTAGATATAGGGACATTTTCGGGCAATGAGCAGTTCTTC. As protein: CASSLDIGTFSGNEQFF.

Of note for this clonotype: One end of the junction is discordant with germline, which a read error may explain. This CDR3 is CASSLEAKVYQQYF. CDR3 DNA sequence: TGCGCCAGCAGCCTCGAGGCCAAAGTTTACCAGCAGTACTTT. This chain uses TRBV5-1 with TRBJ2-7; unclear D gene. The CDR3 extends over 14 amino acids. CDR1 SGHRS and CDR2 YFSETQ come from the germline V gene.

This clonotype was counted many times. CDR3 DNA sequence: TGTGCCAGCAGTGAAAGGAGGCGCGGGAATCCGTACTTC. Its protein is CASSERRRGNPYF. This sequence joins TRBV25-1 and TRBJ2-7; maybe TRBD2 (6 bases). Trimming took off 2 bases at V and 12 bases at J, with 17 bases between the two ends. The length of the CDR3 is 13 residues. Germline lookup yields CDR1 MGHDK and CDR2 SYGVNS.

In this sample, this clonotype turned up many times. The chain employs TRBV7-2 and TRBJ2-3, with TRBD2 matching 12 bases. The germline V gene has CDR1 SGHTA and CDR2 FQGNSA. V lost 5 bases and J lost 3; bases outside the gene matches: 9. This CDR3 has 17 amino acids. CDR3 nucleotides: TGTGCCAGCAGCCCGAGACTAGCGGGAGTGCTAACAGATACGCAGTATTTT. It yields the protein CASSPRLAGVLTDTQYF.

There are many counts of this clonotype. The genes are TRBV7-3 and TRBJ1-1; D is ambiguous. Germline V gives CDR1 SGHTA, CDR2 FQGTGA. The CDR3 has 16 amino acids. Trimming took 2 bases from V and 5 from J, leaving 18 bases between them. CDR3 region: CASSLFEALSGTEAFF. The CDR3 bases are TGTGCCAGCAGCTTATTTGAAGCCCTATCGGGGACTGAAGCTTTCTTT.

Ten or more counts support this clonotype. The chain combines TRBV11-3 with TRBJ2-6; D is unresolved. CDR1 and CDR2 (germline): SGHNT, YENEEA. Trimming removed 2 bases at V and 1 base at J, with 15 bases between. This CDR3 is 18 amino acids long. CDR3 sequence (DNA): TGTGCCAGCAGCTTATCTGGGGTTCGGAATTCTGGGGCCAACGTCCTGACTTTC. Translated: CASSLSGVRNSGANVLTF. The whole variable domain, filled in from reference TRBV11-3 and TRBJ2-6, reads EAGVVQSPRYKIIEKKQPVAFWCNPISGHNTLYWYLQNLGQGPELLIRYENEEAVDDSQLPKDRFSAERLKGVDSTLKIQPAELGDSAVYLCASSLSGVRNSGANVLTFGAGSRLTVL.

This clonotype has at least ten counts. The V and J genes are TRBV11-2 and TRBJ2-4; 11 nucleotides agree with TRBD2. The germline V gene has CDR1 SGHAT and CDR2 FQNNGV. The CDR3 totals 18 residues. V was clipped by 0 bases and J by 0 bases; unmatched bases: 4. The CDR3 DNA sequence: TGTGCCAGCAGCTTAGAGTCTAGCGGGAGGATAGCCAAAAACATTCAGTACTTC. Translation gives CASSLESSGRIAKNIQYF.

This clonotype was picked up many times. CDR3 nucleotide sequence: TGCAGTGCTACGCGGGGGGGCCTCAGCAATGAGCAGTTCTTC. This codes for CSATRGGLSNEQFF. V gene TRBV20-1 combines with J gene TRBJ2-1; 9 bases match TRBD2. CDR3 length: 14 amino acids. Germline lookup yields CDR1 DFQATT and CDR2 SNEGSKA (reference sequence). Trimming removed 4 bases from V and 6 bases from J; junction bases left unmatched: 7.

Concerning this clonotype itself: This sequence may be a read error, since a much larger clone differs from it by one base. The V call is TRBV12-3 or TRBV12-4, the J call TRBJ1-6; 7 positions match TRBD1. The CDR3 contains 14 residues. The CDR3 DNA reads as TGTGACAGCAGTTTGGGACAGAAGAATTCACCCCTCCACTTT. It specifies CDSSLGQKNSPLHF.

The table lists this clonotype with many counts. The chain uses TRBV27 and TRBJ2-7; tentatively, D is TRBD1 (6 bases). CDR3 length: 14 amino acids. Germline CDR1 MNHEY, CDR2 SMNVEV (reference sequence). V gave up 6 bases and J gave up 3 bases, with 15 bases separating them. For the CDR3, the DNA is TGTGCCAGCAGGCGCAACAGGGAAGGCTACGAGCAGTACTTC. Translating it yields CASRRNREGYEQYF.

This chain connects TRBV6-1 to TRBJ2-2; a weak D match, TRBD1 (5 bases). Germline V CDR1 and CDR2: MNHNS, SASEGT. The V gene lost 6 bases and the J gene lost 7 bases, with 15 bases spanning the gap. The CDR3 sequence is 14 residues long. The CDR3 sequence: CASSRVESGGELFF. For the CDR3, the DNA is TGTGCCAGCAGCAGGGTTGAAAGTGGCGGGGAGCTGTTTTTT.

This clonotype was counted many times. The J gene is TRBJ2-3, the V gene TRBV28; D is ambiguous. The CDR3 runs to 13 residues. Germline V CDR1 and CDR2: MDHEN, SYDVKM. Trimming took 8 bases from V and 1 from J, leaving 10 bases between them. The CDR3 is CASSDLGTDTQYF. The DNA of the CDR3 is TGTGCCAGCTCGGACCTTGGCACAGATACGCAGTATTTT. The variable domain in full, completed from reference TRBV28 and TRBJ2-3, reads DVKVTQSSRYLVKRTGEKVFLECVQDMDHENMFWYRQDPGLGLRLIYFSYDVKMKEKGDIPEGYSVSREKKERFSLILESASTNQTSMYLCASSDLGTDTQYFGPGTRLTVL.

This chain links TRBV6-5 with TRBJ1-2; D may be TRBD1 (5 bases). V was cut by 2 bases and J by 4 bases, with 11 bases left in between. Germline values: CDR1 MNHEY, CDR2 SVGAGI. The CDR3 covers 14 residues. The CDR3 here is CASSYAGTSYGYTF. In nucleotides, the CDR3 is TGTGCCAGCAGTTACGCCGGGACGAGCTATGGCTACACCTTC.

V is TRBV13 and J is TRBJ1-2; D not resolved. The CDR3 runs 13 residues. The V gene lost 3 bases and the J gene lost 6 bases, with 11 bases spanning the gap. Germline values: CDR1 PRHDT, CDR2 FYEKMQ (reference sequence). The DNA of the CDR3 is TGTGCCAGCAGCTTTGGGCAGAGTGATGGCTACACCTTC. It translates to CASSFGQSDGYTF.